Described below is a single T cell receptor beta chain sequence and its context. This record belongs to a study of shared T cell receptors in the human thymus. The V segment lost 0 bases and the J segment 8 bases; nucleotides outside the gene matches: 11. The CDR3 loop spans 17 amino acids. CDR1 and CDR2 (germline): SGHDN, FVKESK. Method: immunoSEQ multiplex PCR; TCRdb's copy keeps in-frame clones and lacks some. The profile shows 600,000 or so clones, around 87% of them singletons. These same records also appear under a second study, on human thymus T cells. That report adds: Finnish infants who were healthy and having corrective surgery for congenital heart defects made up the donors. Resections obtained during corrective heart surgery supplied the thymus tissue. Thymic and blood repertoires showed apparently biased V and J gene usage. Unrelated people showed highly overlapping thymic repertoires, related research reported.

Material for sequencing was thymocytes. V gene TRBV14 combines with J gene TRBJ1-4; 8 nucleotides align to TRBD1. The clonotype was recovered from a boy in the first two years of life with a congenital heart defect. CDR3 DNA: TGTGCCAGCAGCCAAGATCGCGTAGGACAGGGAGTGGAAAAACTGTTTTTT. As protein: CASSQDRVGQGVEKLFF.